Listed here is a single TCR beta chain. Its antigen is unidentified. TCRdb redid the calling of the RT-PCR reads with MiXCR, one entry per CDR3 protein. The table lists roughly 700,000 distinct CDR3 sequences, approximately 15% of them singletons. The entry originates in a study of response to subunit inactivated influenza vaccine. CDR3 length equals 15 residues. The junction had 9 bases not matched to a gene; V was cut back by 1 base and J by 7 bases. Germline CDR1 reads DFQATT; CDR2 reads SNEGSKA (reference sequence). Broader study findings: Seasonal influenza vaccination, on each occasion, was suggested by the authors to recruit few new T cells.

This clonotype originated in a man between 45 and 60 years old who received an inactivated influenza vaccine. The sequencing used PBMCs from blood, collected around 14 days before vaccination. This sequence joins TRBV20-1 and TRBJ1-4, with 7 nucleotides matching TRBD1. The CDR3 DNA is TGCAGTGCTAGAGGTGGGACAGATAAGGGTGAAAAACTGTTTTTT. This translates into CSARGGTDKGEKLFF.